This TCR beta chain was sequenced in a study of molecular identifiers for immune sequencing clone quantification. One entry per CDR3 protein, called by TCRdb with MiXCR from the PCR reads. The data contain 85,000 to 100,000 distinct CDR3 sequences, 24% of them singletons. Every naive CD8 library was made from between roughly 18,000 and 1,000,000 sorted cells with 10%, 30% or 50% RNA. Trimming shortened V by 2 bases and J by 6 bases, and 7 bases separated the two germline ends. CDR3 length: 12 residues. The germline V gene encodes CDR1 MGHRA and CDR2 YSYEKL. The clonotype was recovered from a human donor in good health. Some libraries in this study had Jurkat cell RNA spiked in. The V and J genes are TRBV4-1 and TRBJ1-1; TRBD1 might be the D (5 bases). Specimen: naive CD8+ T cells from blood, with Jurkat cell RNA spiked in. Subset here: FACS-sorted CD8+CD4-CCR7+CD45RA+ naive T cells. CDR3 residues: CASSQSGSEAFF. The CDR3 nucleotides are TGCGCCAGCAGCCAATCAGGGTCTGAAGCTTTCTTT.